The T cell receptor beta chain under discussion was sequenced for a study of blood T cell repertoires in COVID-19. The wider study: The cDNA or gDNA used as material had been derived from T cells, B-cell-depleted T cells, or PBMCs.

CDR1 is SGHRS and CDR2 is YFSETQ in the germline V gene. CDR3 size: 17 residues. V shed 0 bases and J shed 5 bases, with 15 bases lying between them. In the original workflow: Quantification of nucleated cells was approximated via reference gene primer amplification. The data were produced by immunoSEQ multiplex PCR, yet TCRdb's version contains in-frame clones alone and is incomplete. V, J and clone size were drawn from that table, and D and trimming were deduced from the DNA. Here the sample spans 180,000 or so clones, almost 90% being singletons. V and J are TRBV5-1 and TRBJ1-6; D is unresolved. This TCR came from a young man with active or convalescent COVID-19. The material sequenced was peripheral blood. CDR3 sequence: CASSLDEAGSHNSPLHF. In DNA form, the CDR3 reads TGCGCCAGCAGCTTGGATGAGGCGGGGAGTCATAATTCACCCCTCCACTTT.